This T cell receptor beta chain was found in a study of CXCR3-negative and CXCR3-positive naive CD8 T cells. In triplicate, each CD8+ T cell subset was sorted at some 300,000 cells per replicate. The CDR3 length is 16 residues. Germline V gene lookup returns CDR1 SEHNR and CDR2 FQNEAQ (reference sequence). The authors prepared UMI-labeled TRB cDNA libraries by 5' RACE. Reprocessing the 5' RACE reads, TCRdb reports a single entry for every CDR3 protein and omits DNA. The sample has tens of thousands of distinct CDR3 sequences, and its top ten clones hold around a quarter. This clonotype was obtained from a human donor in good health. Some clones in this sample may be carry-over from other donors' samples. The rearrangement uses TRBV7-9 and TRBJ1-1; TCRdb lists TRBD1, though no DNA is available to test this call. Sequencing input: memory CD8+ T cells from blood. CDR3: CASRLKDRRMNTEAFF.